Below, 7 T cell receptor beta chains from the same sample are listed, as sequenced in a study. TCRdb recomputed calls from the 5' RACE reads with MiXCR, one row per CDR3 protein. The data show nearly 55,000 distinct CDR3 sequences, approximately 25% seen once. The sample was tumor-infiltrating naive CD4+ T cells sorted from the breast tumor. Subset denoted: naive CD4+ T cells, CD4+CD45RA+CD25-. Source of these receptors: a female donor with breast cancer.

The chain links TRBV3-1 to TRBJ2-3; perhaps TRBD2 as D (6 bases). The CDR3 is 16 residues long. V lost 4 bases and J 2 bases, leaving 16 bases between the germline ends. The germline CDR1 and CDR2 sequences are LGHDT and YNNKEL (reference sequence). The CDR3 loop is CASSPLAGKSTDTQYF. The CDR3 nucleotides are TGTGCCAGCAGCCCCTTGGCGGGAAAATCCACAGATACGCAGTATTTT.

This chain connects TRBV7-8 to TRBJ2-2, with 7 bases lining up with TRBD2. This CDR3 is built from 17 residues. CDR1 and CDR2 from the germline V gene are SGHVS and FQNEAQ. The junction had 12 bases not matched to a gene; V was cut back by 3 bases and J by 5 bases. The CDR3 coding sequence is TGTGCCAGCAGCTTGAGGGTTGGCGGGAGTTGGACCGGGGAGCTGTTTTTT. This sequence encodes CASSLRVGGSWTGELFF.

This clonotype was picked up a small number of times. The chain combines TRBV7-2 with TRBJ1-1, with 10 positions matching TRBD1. There are 16 residues in the CDR3. Per germline, CDR1 SGHTA and CDR2 FQGNSA. After removal of 6 bases from V and 1 base from J, the junction contained 8 bases not matched to a gene. CDR3 sequence: CASRGQGGISNTEAFF. The CDR3 DNA is TGTGCCAGCAGAGGACAGGGGGGCATTTCGAACACTGAAGCTTTCTTT.

To note about this clonotype: This may be a read error, as it is one base from a much larger clone. The chain carries TRBV12-3 or TRBV12-4 and TRBJ2-5; 8 bases agree with TRBD1. CDR3 length equals 13 residues. DNA of the CDR3: TGTGCCAGCACAGACAGGGGCCAAGAGGCCCAGTACTTC. As protein: CASTDRGQEAQYF.

This clonotype was recorded a few times. The chain carries TRBV5-1 and TRBJ2-5; 7 bases fit TRBD1. Germline V gives CDR1 SGHRS, CDR2 YFSETQ. Germline trimming cut 4 bases from V and 4 bases from J; bases unmatched to any gene: 7. There are 14 residues in the CDR3. CDR3 sequence: CASSVGQWGETQYF. DNA for the CDR3: TGCGCCAGCAGCGTGGGACAGTGGGGAGAGACCCAGTACTTC.

This clonotype was observed a few times. The chain couples TRBV20-1 to TRBJ1-1, with 7 bases matching TRBD1. The trim removed 6 bases at V and 0 bases at J, leaving 4 bases unmatched. The CDR3 runs 13 residues. Per germline, CDR1 DFQATT and CDR2 SNEGSKA (reference sequence). CDR3 loop: CSAKQGLNTEAFF. The DNA for the CDR3 is TGCAGTGCGAAACAGGGGTTGAACACTGAAGCTTTCTTT.

There are a few counts of this clonotype. The chain employs TRBV5-6 and TRBJ1-2, with D unclear. The CDR3 consists of 14 residues. CDR1 is SGHDT, CDR2 YYEEEE, per germline. V was pared by 5 bases and J by 6 bases, with 17 bases between. CDR3 bases: TGTGCCAGCAGTCGAATCAGCGGGTGGCATGGCTACACCTTC. Encoded protein: CASSRISGWHGYTF.